One and the same sample provided the 20 T cell receptor beta chains below, sequenced in a study of regulatory T cells in long-lasting Graves disease. The time point was: newly diagnosed GD, antithyroid drugs for less than 3 months. The TCR library was made from RNA that had been extracted from PBMCs in TRIzol. HTBI primers from iRepertoire and Arm-PCR of CDR3 regions yielded the TCR beta libraries. TCRdb ran MiXCR on the multiplex PCR reads and lists one entry per CDR3 protein. This sample yields almost 450,000 distinct CDR3 sequences, of which less than 20% are seen a single time; about 10% belongs to the top ten. Another study also made use of these data, one on T cells in Graves' hyperthyroidism and ophthalmopathy.

This material consisted of peripheral blood mononuclear cells (PBMCs), taken at new diagnosis, from a patient treated with antithyroid drugs. The source of these receptors is a woman younger than 45 with Graves disease.

This clonotype was observed at least ten times. The chain recombines TRBV7-9 with TRBJ2-3, with D tentatively TRBD1 or TRBD2 (6 bases each). The ends were cut back, 5 bases at V and 0 bases at J, with 12 bases in the middle. The germline V gene has CDR1 SEHNR and CDR2 FQNEAQ (reference sequence). This CDR3 has 15 residues. CDR3 loop: CASSPRGLSTDTQYF. CDR3 nucleotide sequence: TGTGCCAGCAGCCCTCGGGGGCTCAGCACAGATACGCAGTATTTT.

Comment on this clonotype: A single base separates this from a much larger clone, so it may be a read error. The chain uses TRBV29-1 and TRBJ1-2, with 7 bases identical to TRBD1. The V gene end was trimmed by 4 bases and the J gene end by 8 bases; junction bases not matched to a gene: 4. CDR3 length: 11 amino acids. CDR1 is SQVTM, CDR2 ANQGSEA, per germline. CDR3 nucleotides: TGCAGCGTTGGACAGGACAGGGGCTACACCTTC. It translates to CSVGQDRGYTF.

The gene calls are TRBV19 and TRBJ2-1; 8 bases align to TRBD1. Germline-derived CDR1 and CDR2 are LNHDA and SQIVND (reference sequence). The CDR3 is 16 amino acids. Germline trimming cut 0 bases from V and 4 bases from J; bases unmatched to any gene: 5. CDR3 residues: CASSIEAGGLYNEQFF. In DNA, the CDR3 is TGTGCCAGTAGTATAGAGGCAGGGGGCCTTTACAATGAGCAGTTCTTC. The full variable domain, completed using reference TRBV19 and TRBJ2-1, is DGGITQSPKYLFRKEGQNVTLSCEQNLNHDAMYWYRQDPGQGLRLIYYSQIVNDFQKGDIAEGYSVSREKKESFPLTVTSAQKNPTAFYLCASSIEAGGLYNEQFFGPGTRLTVL.

This clonotype has a count of ten or more. The V gene is TRBV27, the J gene TRBJ2-7; 7 nucleotides align to TRBD2. CDR1 is MNHEY and CDR2 is SMNVEV in the germline V gene (reference sequence). V trimming: 2 bases; J trimming: 2 bases; junction bases outside the gene matches: 9. The CDR3 consists of 16 residues. For the CDR3, the DNA is TGTGCCAGCAGTTTACAGAAGAGCGGGATTGCCTACGAGCAGTACTTC. It yields the protein CASSLQKSGIAYEQYF.

This clonotype was observed many times. V and J are TRBV2 and TRBJ1-2, with TRBD1 as a possible D gene (6 bases). With 8 bases removed from V and 4 bases from J, the gap between germline ends came to 23 bases. Germline V CDR1 and CDR2: SNHLY, FYNNEI. The CDR3 runs to 16 residues. CDR3 in amino acids: CASLPGGGANSYGYTF. CDR3 nucleotide sequence: TGTGCCAGCCTCCCCGGAGGGGGGGCCAACTCCTATGGCTACACCTTC.

In its sample, this clonotype was seen a few times. This sequence joins TRBV6-1 and TRBJ2-2, with 7 bases lining up with TRBD2. The V gene end was trimmed by 8 bases and the J gene end by 4 bases; junction bases not matched to a gene: 7. CDR1 is MNHNS and CDR2 is SASEGT in the germline V gene. The CDR3 runs 14 residues. The CDR3 spells CASGRGFSTGELFF. In DNA, the CDR3 is TGTGCCAGCGGGAGGGGATTTAGCACCGGGGAGCTGTTTTTT.

In its sample, this clonotype was seen a few times. V usage is TRBV6-2 or TRBV6-3 and J usage is TRBJ2-2; D may be TRBD2 (6 bases). Germline lookup yields CDR1 MNHEY and CDR2 SVGEGT. This CDR3 has 11 amino acids. V lost 10 bases and J lost 5, with 8 bases in between. CDR3 amino acids: CATAGTGELFF. CDR3 in DNA: TGTGCCACCGCGGGGACCGGGGAGCTGTTTTTT.

This clonotype was observed a handful of times. The J gene is TRBJ2-1, the V gene TRBV7-8; D perhaps matches TRBD1 (6 bases). Per germline, CDR1 SGHVS and CDR2 FQNEAQ. This CDR3 is 16 amino acids long. V lost 1 base to trimming and J lost 4 bases, with 14 bases between them. CDR3 loop: CASSLGRGRQYNEQFF. The CDR3 DNA reads as TGTGCCAGCAGCTTAGGCAGGGGCCGACAATACAATGAGCAGTTCTTC.

In this sample, this clonotype turned up many times. V is TRBV9 and J is TRBJ2-5; no clear D. This CDR3 spans 13 amino acids. Looked up from germline, CDR1 is SGDLS and CDR2 is YYNGEE. Trimming removed 4 bases at V and 7 bases at J, with 14 bases between. CDR3 protein: CASSLIQEGTQYF. CDR3 DNA sequence: TGTGCCAGCAGCCTCATCCAAGAAGGGACCCAGTACTTC.

The chain combines TRBV29-1 with TRBJ1-1, with D hard to call. Germline-derived CDR1 and CDR2 are SQVTM and ANQGSEA. V dropped 5 bases and J dropped 7 bases, with 20 bases sitting between them. The CDR3 is made up of 14 amino acids. This CDR3 reads CSVQLRLARREAFF. The CDR3 DNA follows: TGCAGCGTTCAGCTCAGGTTAGCCCGACGTGAAGCTTTCTTT.

This sequence joins TRBV19 and TRBJ2-7; D gene unclear. Trimming took off 3 bases at V and 6 bases at J, with 15 bases between the two ends. This CDR3 spans 14 amino acids. Per the germline V gene, CDR1 is LNHDA and CDR2 is SQIVND (reference sequence). CDR3 sequence reads: CASSMPERASEQYF. The DNA of the CDR3 is TGTGCCAGTAGTATGCCGGAAAGGGCGAGCGAGCAGTACTTC.

As for this clonotype: A clone one base away is much larger, so this may be a read error. This chain links TRBV15 with TRBJ2-1; 13 nucleotides match TRBD2. This CDR3 spans 15 amino acids. In germline, CDR1 is LNHNV, CDR2 YYDKDF (reference sequence). CDR3 region: CTTSRQGLAGNEQFF. The CDR3 DNA sequence: TGTACCACCAGCAGACAGGGACTAGCGGGAAATGAGCAGTTCTTC. Filled out from reference TRBV15 and TRBJ2-1, the complete variable domain reads DAMVIQNPRYQVTQFGKPVTLSCSQTLNHNVMYWYQQKSSQAPKLLFHYYDKDFNNEADTPDNFQSRRPNTSFCFLDIRSPGLGDTAMYLCTTSRQGLAGNEQFFGPGTRLTVL.

This clonotype was observed at least ten times. The chain links TRBV12-5 to TRBJ1-1, with 10 bases fitting TRBD1. Per germline, CDR1 LGHNT and CDR2 FRNRAP. V gave up 2 bases and J gave up 3 bases; unmatched junction bases: 15. The CDR3 contains 19 residues. The CDR3 spells CASGLTKTGGLHTDTEAFF. In DNA form, the CDR3 reads TGTGCTAGTGGTTTGACCAAGACAGGGGGCCTACACACGGACACTGAAGCTTTCTTT.

V gene TRBV7-2 combines with J gene TRBJ2-4, with 7 nucleotides matching TRBD1. CDR1 is SGHTA, CDR2 FQGNSA, per germline. There are 15 residues in the CDR3. V trimming: 5 bases; J trimming: 8 bases; junction bases outside the gene matches: 12. In DNA, the CDR3 is TGTGCCAGCAGCACCGGTCTAGGGGGCCAAGACATTCAGTACTTC. Protein sequence: CASSTGLGGQDIQYF.

This clonotype was observed many times. V and J are TRBV6-1 and TRBJ1-3; D is unclear. The CDR3 has 16 residues. Trimming cost V 1 base and J 5 bases, with 15 bases left between them. Germline assignment: CDR1 MNHNS and CDR2 SASEGT. The CDR3 here is CASSEDLIGFRNTIYF. CDR3 DNA: TGTGCCAGCAGTGAAGACCTCATCGGATTCAGAAACACCATATATTTT.

This clonotype has a handful of counts. CDR3 protein: CASSVSADTQYF. DNA of the CDR3: TGTGCCAGTAGTGTGTCGGCAGATACGCAGTATTTT. The rearrangement uses TRBV19 and TRBJ2-3; D not resolved. Trimming stripped 5 bases from V and 4 bases from J, with 7 bases between. The CDR3 extends over 12 amino acids. The germline CDR1 and CDR2 sequences are LNHDA and SQIVND (reference sequence).

The sample holds many counts of this clonotype. The chain carries TRBV28 and TRBJ2-7; 13 bases map to TRBD2. CDR1 and CDR2 (germline): MDHEN, SYDVKM. The CDR3 covers 16 residues. J lost 3 bases, V lost 4 bases, and 6 bases had no gene match. CDR3 sequence (DNA): TGTGCCAGCAGTTCCCTCGGACTAGCGGGGGACTACGAGCAGTACTTC. This codes for CASSSLGLAGDYEQYF.

In this sample, this clonotype turned up many times. Written as DNA, the CDR3 is TGTGCCAGCAGGGAATTGGGGTTTAGCAATCAGCCCCAGCATTTT. Protein: CASRELGFSNQPQHF. This chain uses TRBV27 with TRBJ1-5; D unclear. The V end lost 6 bases, the J end lost 0 bases, and 12 bases lay between the germline ends. The CDR3 is 15 amino acids. Germline values: CDR1 MNHEY, CDR2 SMNVEV (reference sequence).

In its sample, this clonotype was seen many times. The CDR3 protein is CAWTGQANQPQHF. CDR3 DNA sequence: TGTGCCTGGACGGGACAGGCAAATCAGCCCCAGCATTTT. This rearrangement joins TRBV30 to TRBJ1-5, with TRBD1 identical over 8 bases. The CDR3 is 13 amino acids. V shed 4 bases, J shed 4 bases, and the junction held 3 bases outside the gene matches. Germline CDR1 is GTSNPN and CDR2 is SVGIG (reference sequence).

This clonotype was picked up many times. The gene calls are TRBV5-7 and TRBJ2-7; 7 nucleotides align to TRBD1. TRBV5-7 falls under the ORF class, with uncertain function. CDR3 size: 16 residues. With 6 bases clipped from V and 2 bases from J, the junction kept 14 bases outside the gene matches. The CDR3 reads CASILQRQGRPYEQYF. CDR3 nucleotides: TGTGCCAGCATCCTTCAGAGACAGGGTAGGCCCTACGAGCAGTACTTC.